This entry is about one T cell receptor (beta chain). CDR1 and CDR2 (germline): SGHVS, FQNEAQ. The CDR3 runs to 13 residues. V lost 4 bases to trimming and J lost 4 bases; unmatched junction nucleotides: 3. The PCR employed 60 Vbeta primers together with 13 Jbeta primers. Sequencing used immunoSEQ multiplex PCR; TCRdb keeps in-frame clones, though not all of them. The sample totals 130,000 or so clones. The source of the sample is a study of cytomegalovirus exposure and HLA in healthy donors. Sequenced sample: PBMCs. The receptor was isolated from a woman aged 18-29 years in good health and CMV-seronegative. This rearrangement joins TRBV7-8 to TRBJ1-2; 7 positions agree with TRBD1. The CDR3 DNA follows: TGTGCCAGCAGCTACGACAGGGCCTATGGCTACACCTTC. It yields the protein CASSYDRAYGYTF.